The present T cell receptor beta chain was sequenced within a study of T cells in Graves' hyperthyroidism and ophthalmopathy. Study-wide results and limits: Separation of ophthalmopathy from stable hyperthyroidism was achieved by a 13 V-J model. Among thyroid clonotypes expanded above 0.001, most also appeared in blood.

Details on this clonotype: Its target is unknown.

Clinicians diagnosed patients from clinical symptoms, serum thyroxine and TRAb, thyroid ultrasound and orbital computed tomography. The investigators amplified TCR beta CDR3 regions from RNA transcripts. A set of HTBI primers served as the primers for a first-round RT-PCR of the TCR CDR3. MiXCR, run by TCRdb on the multiplex PCR reads, gives a single entry per CDR3 protein. This table holds fewer than 550,000 distinct CDR3 sequences, 15% to 17% found once. The origin of this receptor is a woman aged 18-29 years with Graves' hyperthyroidism. What was sequenced was blood.

The CDR3 bases are TGCGCCAGCAGCCAAGATCTTTGGGGACGGGGGGACAGAAGGAGCACAGATACGCAGTATTTT. This translates into CASSQDLWGRGDRRSTDTQYF. The gene calls are TRBV4-1 and TRBJ2-3, with D possibly being TRBD1 or TRBD2 (7 bases each). The germline V and J ends were trimmed by 0 bases and 0 bases, with 25 bases remaining between them. Germline V gene data show CDR1 as MGHRA and CDR2 as YSYEKL. CDR3 size: 21 residues.